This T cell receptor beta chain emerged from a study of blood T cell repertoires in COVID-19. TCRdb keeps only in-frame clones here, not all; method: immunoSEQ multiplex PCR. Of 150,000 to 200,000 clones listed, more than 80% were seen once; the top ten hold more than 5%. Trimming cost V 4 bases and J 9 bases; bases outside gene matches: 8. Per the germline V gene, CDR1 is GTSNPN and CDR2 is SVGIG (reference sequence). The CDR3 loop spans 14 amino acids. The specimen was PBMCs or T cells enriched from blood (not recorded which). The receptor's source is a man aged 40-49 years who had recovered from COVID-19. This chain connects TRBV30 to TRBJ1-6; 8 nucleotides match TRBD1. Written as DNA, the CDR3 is TGTGCCTGGAAGGTTGGACAGGGTGGTTCACCCCTCCACTTT. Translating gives CAWKVGQGGSPLHF.